The 13 T cell receptor beta chains reported below all come from one sample, sequenced in a study of blood T cell repertoires in COVID-19. Method: immunoSEQ multiplex PCR; TCRdb's copy keeps in-frame clones and lacks some. The sample has 270,000 or so clones, around 82% seen once; the top ten hold around 3.2%. The sequenced sample consisted of peripheral blood. These receptors all stem from a woman younger than 35 with acute or convalescent COVID-19.

V and J are TRBV11-2 and TRBJ2-1; unclear D gene. CDR3 length equals 16 residues. CDR1 is SGHAT, CDR2 FQNNGV, per germline. Trimming shortened V by 2 bases and J by 0 bases, and 11 bases separated the two germline ends. The CDR3 loop reads CASSLSRSSSYNEQFF. The CDR3 coding sequence is TGTGCCAGCAGCTTATCTCGGTCGAGCTCCTACAATGAGCAGTTCTTC.

This clone was recorded once. The V and J genes are TRBV9 and TRBJ2-3; TRBD2 matches at 7 bases. Germline-derived CDR1 and CDR2 are SGDLS and YYNGEE. The CDR3 is 15 residues long. With V trimmed by 4 bases and J by 4 bases, 9 bases remained unmatched. CDR3 loop: CASSPSSRGADTQYF. CDR3 bases: TGTGCCAGCAGCCCCAGCTCACGGGGGGCAGATACGCAGTATTTT.

This chain joins TRBV18 and TRBJ1-5; TRBD1 might be the D (5 bases). The ends were cut back, 2 bases at V and 0 bases at J, with 14 bases in the middle. Per germline, CDR1 KGHSH and CDR2 LQKENI. The CDR3 loop spans 17 amino acids. CDR3 nucleotides: TGTGCCAGCTCACCAGCCCGAGGGGAGGGTAGCAATCAGCCCCAGCATTTT. This gives the protein CASSPARGEGSNQPQHF.

The chain is built from TRBV27 and TRBJ1-1; tentatively, D is TRBD1 (5 bases). The CDR3 totals 15 residues. V lost 3 bases to trimming and J lost 3 bases, with 14 bases between them. Germline assignment: CDR1 MNHEY and CDR2 SMNVEV (reference sequence). The CDR3 spells CASSFDSLRYTEAFF. CDR3 coding DNA: TGTGCCAGCAGTTTCGACAGCCTTCGTTACACTGAAGCTTTCTTT.

The CDR3 DNA sequence: TGTGCCACGGGACAGCTGAACACTGAAGCTTTCTTT. Protein sequence: CATGQLNTEAFF. V usage is TRBV12-3 or TRBV12-4 and J usage is TRBJ1-1; TRBD1 aligns across 7 bases. This CDR3 has 12 residues. After removal of 10 bases from V and 0 bases from J, the junction contained 2 bases not matched to a gene.

The chain is built from TRBV6-2 or TRBV6-3 and TRBJ2-5; tentatively, D is TRBD1 (6 bases). Per the germline V gene, CDR1 is MNHEY and CDR2 is SVGEGT. V lost 2 bases, J lost 11 bases, and 21 bases lay in between. This CDR3 comprises 15 residues. The CDR3 DNA reads as TGTGCCAGCAGTTACCGGACTGGGGGACAAGTAGGGCAGTACTTC. Protein sequence: CASSYRTGGQVGQYF.

The chain uses TRBV19 and TRBJ1-4; 7 nucleotides align to TRBD1. The V and J ends lost 3 bases and 8 bases, in that order; junction bases with no gene match: 6. CDR1 LNHDA and CDR2 SQIVND come from the germline V gene (reference sequence). CDR3 length: 14 residues. CDR3: CASSIEGAREKLFF. As DNA, the CDR3 is TGTGCCAGTAGTATTGAGGGGGCACGGGAAAAACTGTTTTTT. The complete variable domain, with remaining parts taken from reference TRBV19 and TRBJ1-4, reads DGGITQSPKYLFRKEGQNVTLSCEQNLNHDAMYWYRQDPGQGLRLIYYSQIVNDFQKGDIAEGYSVSREKKESFPLTVTSAQKNPTAFYLCASSIEGAREKLFFGSGTQLSVL.

This clone was picked up a small number of times. The chain recombines TRBV28 with TRBJ2-1, with TRBD2 matching over 7 bases. V lost 2 bases and J lost 6; bases outside the gene matches: 7. Germline V gene data show CDR1 as MDHEN and CDR2 as SYDVKM. CDR3 length equals 15 residues. The CDR3 DNA sequence: TGTGCCAGCAGTTTAGGGGGGGAGGTGAGCAATGAGCAGTTCTTC. Translating gives CASSLGGEVSNEQFF.

V is TRBV9 and J is TRBJ1-2, with TRBD1 as a possible D gene (5 bases). The V gene lost 0 bases and the J gene lost 4 bases, with 7 bases spanning the gap. The CDR3 spans 13 residues. In germline, CDR1 is SGDLS, CDR2 YYNGEE. This chain's CDR3 is CASSVVDSYGYTF. CDR3 nucleotide sequence: TGTGCCAGCAGCGTAGTTGACAGCTATGGCTACACCTTC.

V gene TRBV5-4 combines with J gene TRBJ2-7; 8 bases are a match to TRBD2. Losses at the gene ends were 0 bases for V and 3 bases for J; bases not matched to a gene: 8. Germline lookup yields CDR1 SGHNT and CDR2 YYREEE (reference sequence). The CDR3 spans 16 residues. The CDR3 protein is CASSLALAGYNYEQYF. CDR3 nucleotides: TGTGCCAGCAGCTTGGCTCTAGCGGGCTACAACTACGAGCAGTACTTC. Full variable domain (outside the CDR3, taken from reference TRBV5-4 and TRBJ2-7): ETGVTQSPTHLIKTRGQQVTLRCSSQSGHNTVSWYQQALGQGPQFIFQYYREEENGRGNFPPRFSGLQFPNYSSELNVNALELDDSALYLCASSLALAGYNYEQYFGPGTRLTVT.

This clone was seen a few times. This chain links TRBV7-2 with TRBJ2-7, with 16 bases aligning to TRBD2. Per the germline V gene, CDR1 is SGHTA and CDR2 is FQGNSA. The trim removed 4 bases at V and 9 bases at J, leaving 3 bases unmatched. The CDR3 is 14 amino acids. The DNA of the CDR3 is TGTGCCAGCAGCTGGGGACTAGCGGGAGGGGGGCAGTACTTC. Protein sequence: CASSWGLAGGGQYF. Full variable domain (rest looked up from reference TRBV7-2 and TRBJ2-7): GAGVSQSPSNKVTEKGKDVELRCDPISGHTALYWYRQSLGQGLEFLIYFQGNSAPDKSGLPSDRFSAERTGGSVSTLTIQRTQQEDSAVYLCASSWGLAGGGQYFGPGTRLTVT.

DNA of the CDR3: TGTGCCAGCAGCGTAGTGGCAGGGGGAGGCTATGGCTACACCTTC. Translation: CASSVVAGGGYGYTF. V is TRBV9 and J is TRBJ1-2; 7 nucleotides align to TRBD1. The CDR3 sequence is 15 residues long. Germline-derived CDR1 and CDR2 are SGDLS and YYNGEE. The J segment lost 4 bases and the V segment lost 0 bases, leaving 6 bases of the junction unmatched.

The rearrangement links TRBV28 to TRBJ2-5; maybe TRBD2 (5 bases). This CDR3 has 19 amino acids. Trimming stripped 0 bases from V and 0 bases from J, with 20 bases between. Germline assignment: CDR1 MDHEN and CDR2 SYDVKM. CDR3 nucleotide sequence: TGTGCCAGCAGTTTATGGTCCCTCGACACTAGAGAAGACCAAGAGACCCAGTACTTC. It codes for CASSLWSLDTREDQETQYF. The entire variable domain, with the rest obtained from reference TRBV28 and TRBJ2-5, is as follows: DVKVTQSSRYLVKRTGEKVFLECVQDMDHENMFWYRQDPGLGLRLIYFSYDVKMKEKGDIPEGYSVSREKKERFSLILESASTNQTSMYLCASSLWSLDTREDQETQYFGPGTRLLVL.